This TCR beta chain emerged from a study of T cells in Graves' hyperthyroidism and ophthalmopathy. Comments on this clonotype: The antigen is undetermined.

Study-wide points: Blood held most thyroid clonotypes expanded above 0.001 frequency.

Authors of the study amplified TCR beta CDR3 regions from RNA transcripts. A set of HTBI primers served as the primers for a first-round RT-PCR of the TCR CDR3. Using its own MiXCR run on the multiplex PCR reads, TCRdb lists one record per CDR3 protein. The sample includes over 700,000 distinct CDR3 sequences, around 38% of them seen just once. No progression to ophthalmopathy during 18 months of follow-up defined stable disease. PBMCs were sourced from about 10 ml fresh peripheral blood. The clonotype comes from a man younger than 30 with Graves' hyperthyroidism. The sequenced sample consisted of blood.

In nucleotides, the CDR3 is TGTGCCAGCAGAACGGACGGGAACACCGGGGAGCTGTTTTTT. It is translated as CASRTDGNTGELFF. The V and J genes are TRBV25-1 and TRBJ2-2; D gene uncertain. The CDR3 spans 14 residues. Germline V lookup: CDR1 MGHDK, CDR2 SYGVNS. The ends were cut back, 6 bases at V and 1 base at J, with 9 bases in the middle.